The 16 T cell receptor beta chains given below trace back to one sample, sequenced in a study of cytotoxic CD8 clonotypes in ibrutinib-treated CLL. Assay: immunoSEQ multiplex PCR; the TCRdb copy retains only in-frame clones and omits some. The repertoire holds some 92,000 clones, with approximately 77% as singletons. The source was PBMCs, collected after 24 months of ibrutinib treatment. The receptors here all came from a human donor with chronic lymphocytic leukemia.

The V gene is TRBV5-4, the J gene TRBJ2-5; 7 bases agree with TRBD1. The V and J ends lost 1 base and 2 bases, in that order; junction bases with no gene match: 2. Per the germline V gene, CDR1 is SGHNT and CDR2 is YYREEE (reference sequence). This CDR3 spans 14 amino acids. The CDR3 coding sequence is TGTGCCAGCAGCTTGAGGGGACAGCAAGAGACCCAGTACTTC. It specifies CASSLRGQQETQYF.

In nucleotides, the CDR3 is TGCGCCAGCAGCTTCACACCGGGGGCGAGTTTTAACTATGGCTACACCTTC. It is translated as CASSFTPGASFNYGYTF. This chain joins TRBV5-1 and TRBJ1-2, with a weak D call TRBD1 (6 bases). Germline CDR1 and CDR2: SGHRS and YFSETQ. V was shortened by 2 bases and J by 1 base, with 18 bases between the two germline ends. This CDR3 is built from 17 residues. Drawing the rest from reference TRBV5-1 and TRBJ1-2, the complete variable domain is KAGVTQTPRYLIKTRGQQVTLSCSPISGHRSVSWYQQTPGQGLQFLFEYFSETQRNKGNFPGRFSGRQFSNSRSEMNVSTLELGDSALYLCASSFTPGASFNYGYTFGSGTRLTVV.

This clone was counted only a few times. The chain is built from TRBV11-2 and TRBJ2-1, with TRBD2 matching over 8 bases. The junction had 8 bases not matched to a gene; V was cut back by 4 bases and J by 0 bases. CDR1 is SGHAT, CDR2 FQNNGV, per germline. The CDR3 spans 17 residues. The CDR3 loop reads CASSSYRTSGSYNEQFF. The CDR3 nucleotides read TGTGCCAGCAGCTCCTACCGAACTAGCGGCTCCTACAATGAGCAGTTCTTC.

The V call is TRBV7-9, the J call TRBJ1-2; D ambiguous. There are 14 residues in the CDR3. CDR1 is SEHNR and CDR2 is FQNEAQ in the germline V gene (reference sequence). Deletions cut 6 bases from V and 0 bases from J, with 11 bases between. The CDR3: CASSLAVANYGYTF. The CDR3 DNA reads as TGTGCCAGCAGTCTAGCCGTAGCTAACTATGGCTACACCTTC.

The chain links TRBV28 to TRBJ1-5, with no clear D. The CDR3 is 16 amino acids. Looked up from germline, CDR1 is MDHEN and CDR2 is SYDVKM. V was cut by 2 bases and J by 0 bases, with 11 bases left in between. As DNA, the CDR3 is TGTGCCAGCAGTTTACGAGTGGGGTATAGCAATCAGCCCCAGCATTTT. It is translated as CASSLRVGYSNQPQHF.

The rearrangement uses TRBV19 and TRBJ2-3; the D is unclear. The CDR3 runs to 13 residues. CDR1 is LNHDA and CDR2 is SQIVND in the germline V gene (reference sequence). The V and J ends lost 6 bases and 2 bases respectively, with 9 bases between them. This CDR3 reads CASSQTFTDTQYF. The CDR3 nucleotides are TGTGCCAGTAGCCAGACTTTCACAGATACGCAGTATTTT.

The chain uses TRBV6-1 and TRBJ2-7; unclear D gene. The V gene's germline CDR1 is MNHNS and CDR2 SASEGT. Trimming left V 10 bases short and J 0 bases short, with 13 bases between. The CDR3 spans 13 residues. This chain's CDR3 is CATRSGFSYEQYF. The CDR3 DNA reads as TGTGCCACCCGTTCGGGTTTCTCCTACGAGCAGTACTTC.

This clone came up a few times. This sequence joins TRBV7-6 and TRBJ2-7, with 14 bases aligning to TRBD2. CDR3 length equals 15 residues. Germline V lookup: CDR1 SGHVS, CDR2 FNYEAQ. Trimming cost V 5 bases and J 3 bases; bases outside gene matches: 3. The CDR3 DNA reads as TGTGCCAGCAGCCGACTAGCGGGAGGGGTCTACGAGCAGTACTTC. Its translation is CASSRLAGGVYEQYF. Supplemented by reference TRBV7-6 and TRBJ2-7, the full variable domain reads GAGVSQSPRYKVTKRGQDVALRCDPISGHVSLYWYRQALGQGPEFLTYFNYEAQQDKSGLPNDRFSAERPEGSISTLTIQRTEQRDSAMYRCASSRLAGGVYEQYFGPGTRLTVT.

The chain combines TRBV5-1 with TRBJ2-1; tentative D call: TRBD2 (5 bases). V was trimmed by 3 bases and J by 4 bases, leaving 20 bases between them. CDR1 SGHRS and CDR2 YFSETQ come from the germline V gene. The CDR3 consists of 17 residues. As DNA, the CDR3 is TGCGCCAGCAGCTCGATACCATCGGGGAACCAATACAATGAGCAGTTCTTC. Protein sequence: CASSSIPSGNQYNEQFF.

This clone occurred once. The chain links TRBV5-1 to TRBJ2-1; perhaps TRBD1 as D (6 bases). The CDR3 loop spans 16 amino acids. From germline, CDR1 is SGHRS and CDR2 YFSETQ. V was shortened by 1 base and J by 0 bases, with 11 bases between the two germline ends. DNA for the CDR3: TGCGCCAGCAGCTTGTCTCAGGGGAGCTCCTACAATGAGCAGTTCTTC. This sequence encodes CASSLSQGSSYNEQFF.

This rearrangement joins TRBV5-1 to TRBJ1-3, with 7 bases aligning to TRBD1. The germline gives CDR1 SGHRS, CDR2 YFSETQ. The CDR3 is made up of 15 amino acids. V lost 4 bases, J lost 2 bases, and 6 bases stayed unmatched. CDR3 amino acids: CASSPLGQAGNTIYF. The CDR3 DNA follows: TGCGCCAGCAGCCCCCTCGGACAGGCTGGAAACACCATATATTTT.

The chain carries TRBV5-1 and TRBJ1-1; D may be TRBD1 (5 bases). Germline V gene sequence: CDR1 SGHRS, CDR2 YFSETQ. Trimming removed 3 bases from V and 3 bases from J, with 12 bases in between. This CDR3 region has 14 residues. The CDR3 reads CASSWGSGYTEAFF. CDR3 nucleotides: TGCGCCAGCAGCTGGGGGTCCGGGTACACTGAAGCTTTCTTT. The variable domain in full, with the rest retrieved from reference TRBV5-1 and TRBJ1-1, is KAGVTQTPRYLIKTRGQQVTLSCSPISGHRSVSWYQQTPGQGLQFLFEYFSETQRNKGNFPGRFSGRQFSNSRSEMNVSTLELGDSALYLCASSWGSGYTEAFFGQGTRLTVV.

This clone was counted between two and nine times. The V and J genes are TRBV18 and TRBJ1-1, with D possibly matching TRBD1 (6 bases). From germline, CDR1 is KGHSH and CDR2 LQKENI. The CDR3 runs 13 residues. Trimming removed 5 bases at V and 1 base at J, with 8 bases between. CDR3 nucleotides: TGTGCCAGCTCAGCGACAGGGAACACTGAAGCTTTCTTT. This sequence encodes CASSATGNTEAFF.

The count of this clone is one. The rearrangement links TRBV5-1 to TRBJ2-7; 8 bases are a match to TRBD2. CDR1 is SGHRS, CDR2 YFSETQ, per germline. V was clipped by 0 bases and J by 2 bases; unmatched bases: 4. CDR3 length: 15 amino acids. The CDR3 sequence: CASSLGLAGTYEQYF. DNA of the CDR3: TGCGCCAGCAGCTTGGGTTTAGCGGGGACCTACGAGCAGTACTTC.

This clone has just one count. The chain has TRBV27 and TRBJ1-3; D unresolved. The CDR3 sequence is 14 residues long. CDR1 and CDR2 from the germline V gene are MNHEY and SMNVEV (reference sequence). Trimming shortened V by 6 bases and J by 7 bases, and 16 bases separated the two germline ends. The CDR3 DNA reads as TGTGCCAGCAGCCGAGGAGGTTCAAGGAACACCATATATTTT. This translates into CASSRGGSRNTIYF.

Concerning this clone: Sequence at one end of the junction differs from germline and may be a read error. The rearrangement links TRBV7-7 to TRBJ2-7; D is ambiguous. Looked up from germline, CDR1 is SSHAT and CDR2 is FNYEAQ (reference sequence). The CDR3 is 14 amino acids. The CDR3 region is CASSLDGSSYEQYF. The CDR3 region has the DNA TGTGCTAGCAGCTTAGATGGCAGCTCCTACGAGCAGTACTTC.